Listed below are T cell receptor beta chains from one sample, sequenced in a study of T cells after somatic rescue of genetic block. Sequenced by immunoSEQ multiplex PCR; TCRdb stores in-frame clones only, minus some. The top ten clones hold around 21% of a sample with roughly 15,000 clones, about 65% of them seen once. The sequenced material came from peripheral blood mononuclear cells (PBMCs). All receptors come from a boy aged 5-17 years. Both conserved end residues are trimmed from each CDR3. Expanded clones are given a class, and other clones once, few, many or no size at all.

cdr3_length,v_call,clone_size,j_call,cdr3_aa
10,TRBV5-4,few,TRBJ2-7,ASSPDRVEQY
16,TRBV7-3,few,TRBJ2-1,ASSLEGHLAGGNNEQF
12,TRBV6-5,NA,TRBJ2-7,ASRTGTVPYEQY
13,TRBV19,NA,TRBJ1-2,ASSDQSGARYGYT
10,TRBV7-9,NA,TRBJ2-3,ASSLATDTQY
14,TRBV27,NA,TRBJ2-1,ASSLHRGRSYNEQF
14,TRBV14,once,TRBJ2-2,ASSQFVGFNTGELF
11,TRBV5-8,NA,TRBJ2-3,ASSPTWPDTQY
13,TRBV19,NA,TRBJ2-1,ASSIQAGLYNEQF
14,TRBV19,NA,TRBJ2-3,ASSARTGSSTDTQY
11,TRBV5-6,NA,TRBJ1-5,ASSWTGNQPQH
12,TRBV5-1,few,TRBJ2-1,ASTYSGGIYEQF
14,TRBV6-1,few,TRBJ2-5,ASSELVGQSRETQY
15,TRBV11-1,NA,TRBJ2-3,ASSFGLAGVGTDTQY
11,TRBV19,NA,TRBJ1-2,ASSPDANYGYT
14,TRBV28,NA,TRBJ1-4,ASRSPGTGLQEKLF
10,TRBV18,once,TRBJ2-7,ASSQRVPEQY
10,TRBV29-1,NA,TRBJ2-7,SVTGQVYEQY
12,TRBV15,NA,TRBJ2-4,ATSRGIGKNIQY
10,TRBV6-1,few,TRBJ2-4,ASSEAAAPQY
14,TRBV7-3,NA,TRBJ2-1,ASSLWAGSSYNEQF
13,TRBV5-4,NA,TRBJ2-2,ASSFPGWNTGELF
13,TRBV7-9,NA,TRBJ1-6,ASSLVGTGNSPLH